A single sample is the source of the 17 T cell receptor beta chains below, sequenced in a study of CD8 T cells in ankylosing spondylitis. One entry per CDR3 protein, called by TCRdb with MiXCR from the 5' RACE reads. The sample records about 510,000 distinct CDR3 sequences, approximately 5.3% being singletons. These receptors' targets are unknown. General study points: Among TCR beta sequences, a motif of under 10 highly homologous variants appeared characteristic of ankylosing spondylitis blood.

Sequenced: blood, either unsorted or a sorted T cell fraction (not recorded which). The receptors originated from a male donor with ankylosing spondylitis.

This clonotype was detected a few times. The rearrangement uses TRBV20-1 and TRBJ2-3, with D possibly TRBD1 on 6 matching bases. Germline V gene lookup returns CDR1 DFQATT and CDR2 SNEGSKA (reference sequence). The CDR3 contains 15 residues. Trimming removed 2 bases at V and 0 bases at J, with 12 bases between. In nucleotides, the CDR3 is TGCAGTGCTAGACTGACAGGAACAAGCACAGATACGCAGTATTTT. Translating it yields CSARLTGTSTDTQYF.

In its sample, this clonotype was seen once. The chain uses TRBV11-3 and TRBJ2-1, with unresolved D. The CDR3 has 17 amino acids. The V end lost 3 bases, the J end lost 0 bases, and 15 bases lay between the germline ends. Germline CDR1 SGHNT, CDR2 YENEEA. CDR3 sequence reads: CASSFLLGAGSYNEQFF. CDR3 nucleotide sequence: TGTGCCAGCAGCTTCCTCCTCGGCGCCGGCTCCTACAATGAGCAGTTCTTC.

In this sample, this clonotype turned up a few times. V is TRBV3-1 and J is TRBJ2-1; no definite D call. This CDR3 contains 14 residues. V was pared by 5 bases and J by 7 bases, with 15 bases between. Germline loops: CDR1 LGHDT, CDR2 YNNKEL (reference sequence). The CDR3 protein is CASSAFQLGNEQFF. In DNA form, the CDR3 reads TGTGCCAGCAGCGCCTTTCAATTGGGTAATGAGCAGTTCTTC.

This clonotype came up many times. This rearrangement joins TRBV6-5 to TRBJ2-5; the D call may be TRBD1 or TRBD2 (5 bases each). The germline V gene has CDR1 MNHEY and CDR2 SVGAGI. The germline V and J ends were trimmed by 2 bases and 5 bases, with 15 bases remaining between them. CDR3 length equals 15 residues. CDR3 sequence: CASSYGRQTKETQYF. The CDR3 region has the DNA TGTGCCAGCAGTTACGGGAGACAGACAAAGGAGACCCAGTACTTC.

This clonotype was detected many times. V is TRBV12-3 or TRBV12-4 and J is TRBJ2-3; D possibly corresponds to TRBD2 (6 bases). The CDR3 has 17 residues. The V and J ends lost 6 bases and 5 bases respectively, with 24 bases between them. CDR3: CASRKSGLAKSGDTQYF. Written as DNA, the CDR3 is TGTGCCAGCAGAAAATCAGGGCTAGCGAAGTCCGGAGATACGCAGTATTTT.

This clonotype was seen at least ten times. The V and J genes are TRBV20-1 and TRBJ1-2; D is unresolved. This CDR3 has 11 residues. Deletions cut 5 bases from V and 5 bases from J, with 9 bases between. Germline loops: CDR1 DFQATT, CDR2 SNEGSKA (reference sequence). CDR3 bases: TGCAGTGCTCCCCATTCATATGGCTACACCTTC. This sequence encodes CSAPHSYGYTF.

This clonotype was observed at least ten times. The chain recombines TRBV27 with TRBJ2-1; the D gene could be TRBD1 or TRBD2 (5 bases each). V was pared by 2 bases and J by 8 bases, with 16 bases between. Per the germline V gene, CDR1 is MNHEY and CDR2 is SMNVEV (reference sequence). The CDR3 runs to 15 residues. CDR3 region: CASSLIRGADYEQFF. The CDR3 DNA sequence: TGTGCCAGCAGTTTAATCCGGGGCGCGGACTATGAGCAGTTCTTC.

V gene TRBV29-1 combines with J gene TRBJ1-1; TRBD1 agrees at 9 bases. From germline, CDR1 is SQVTM and CDR2 ANQGSEA. This CDR3 contains 13 residues. The trim removed 2 bases at V and 4 bases at J, leaving 2 bases unmatched. CDR3 bases: TGCAGCGTTGAAAAGGACAGGGGCACTGAAGCTTTCTTT. Its translation is CSVEKDRGTEAFF.

This clonotype has a handful of counts. This chain links TRBV28 with TRBJ2-7, with D perhaps matching TRBD1 or TRBD2 (5 bases each). Germline loops: CDR1 MDHEN, CDR2 SYDVKM. This CDR3 is built from 16 residues. Deletions cut 2 bases from V and 3 bases from J, with 17 bases between. The CDR3 DNA reads as TGTGCCAGCAGTTTAGCCGGGTCGCCTGGGGGCTACGAGCAGTACTTC. As protein: CASSLAGSPGGYEQYF. Based on the CDR3 plus reference TRBV28 and TRBJ2-7, the full variable domain is DVKVTQSSRYLVKRTGEKVFLECVQDMDHENMFWYRQDPGLGLRLIYFSYDVKMKEKGDIPEGYSVSREKKERFSLILESASTNQTSMYLCASSLAGSPGGYEQYFGPGTRLTVT.

This clonotype was seen many times. The CDR3 loop is CSASPSSWSTEAFF. In nucleotides, the CDR3 is TGCAGTGCTAGCCCCTCTTCTTGGAGCACTGAAGCTTTCTTT. The genes are TRBV20-1 and TRBJ1-1; unclear D gene. V was shortened by 3 bases and J by 4 bases, with 15 bases between the two germline ends. This CDR3 is 14 amino acids long. CDR1 is DFQATT and CDR2 is SNEGSKA in the germline V gene (reference sequence).

There are many counts of this clonotype. V gene TRBV4-3 combines with J gene TRBJ2-1; 11 bases agree with TRBD1. CDR3 length: 16 amino acids. Trimming removed 0 bases from V and 6 bases from J; junction bases left unmatched: 4. Germline V CDR1 and CDR2: LGHNA, YSLEER. The CDR3 sequence: CASSQDGGTGGNEQFF. The CDR3 coding sequence is TGCGCCAGCAGCCAAGATGGAGGGACAGGGGGCAATGAGCAGTTCTTC.

At least ten counts were recorded for this clonotype. The chain uses TRBV10-3 and TRBJ2-7; D is unresolved. CDR1 is ENHRY and CDR2 is SYGVKD in the germline V gene. The CDR3 length is 13 residues. V was shortened by 2 bases and J by 4 bases, with 9 bases between the two germline ends. CDR3 nucleotide sequence: TGTGCCATCAGTGAGGGCCTTTTTTACGAGCAGTACTTC. It specifies CAISEGLFYEQYF.

In the case of this clonotype: This may arise from a read error, as a much more abundant clone is one base away. This chain connects TRBV4-2 to TRBJ2-1, with unresolved D. The V gene's germline CDR1 is LGHNA and CDR2 YNFKEQ. The CDR3 runs 17 residues. CDR3 region: CASSQDPDWSSNNEQFF. The CDR3 DNA reads TGTGCCAGCAGCCAAGATCCTGACTGGAGCTCCAACAATGAGCAGTTCTTC.

This clonotype was counted at least ten times. The chain employs TRBV28 and TRBJ1-1; no clear D. Germline CDR1 reads MDHEN; CDR2 reads SYDVKM. The CDR3 totals 11 residues. The V end was cut by 6 bases, the J end by 5 bases, with 7 bases between. The CDR3 coding sequence is TGTGCCAGCAGCCGGTGGACTGAAGCTTTCTTT. It encodes CASSRWTEAFF.

The chain combines TRBV10-3 with TRBJ2-1, with D possibly matching TRBD2 (6 bases). This CDR3 is 17 amino acids long. CDR1 and CDR2 (germline): ENHRY, SYGVKD. Trimming took 4 bases from V and 0 from J, leaving 16 bases between them. CDR3 protein: CAISAPGEGSSYNEQFF. CDR3 DNA: TGTGCCATCAGTGCTCCGGGAGAGGGGAGCTCCTACAATGAGCAGTTCTTC.

In this sample, this clonotype turned up many times. The CDR3 DNA sequence: TGTGCCAGCAGCAAACGGCCTAGCGGGAAGCCAGATACGCAGTATTTT. It yields the protein CASSKRPSGKPDTQYF. The V call is TRBV6-1, the J call TRBJ2-3, with 9 bases lining up with TRBD2. CDR1 is MNHNS, CDR2 SASEGT, per germline. This CDR3 contains 16 residues. V lost 6 bases to trimming and J lost 4 bases; unmatched junction nucleotides: 11.

This clonotype was seen at least ten times. The rearrangement links TRBV10-3 to TRBJ2-7; D is undetermined. Between the trimmed V and J ends, which lost 0 bases and 2 bases, there was a span of 5 bases. CDR1 is ENHRY and CDR2 is SYGVKD in the germline V gene. This CDR3 spans 13 amino acids. The CDR3 loop is CAISESTAYEQYF. The CDR3 DNA is TGTGCCATCAGTGAGTCGACTGCCTACGAGCAGTACTTC.